This is a list of T cell receptor beta chains from one sample in a study of shared clonotypes between healthy human individuals. The assay was immunoSEQ multiplex PCR, and TCRdb's table has in-frame clones only and misses some. The table includes roughly 480,000 clones, approximately 79% detected once. Input material: PBMCs. The receptors here all came from a woman aged 35 to 49 in good health. Some clones in this sample may be carry-over from other donors' samples. Both conserved end residues are part of each CDR3. D genes are given only for firm matches. Only part of the rows carry a size: once, few, many, or a class if the clone is expanded.

J gene: TRBJ2-5
D gene: NA
V gene: TRBV2
clone size: NA
CDR3 DNA: TGTGCCAGCATGCTACAAGAGACCCAGTACTTC
CDR3 protein: CASMLQETQYF

J gene: TRBJ2-3
D gene: NA
V gene: TRBV6-4
clone size: NA
CDR3 DNA: TGTGCCAGCAGTGCGGCAGAGAGAGGGCACACAGATACGCAGTATTTT
CDR3 protein: CASSAAERGHTDTQYF

J gene: TRBJ2-7
D gene: NA
V gene: TRBV28
clone size: few
CDR3 DNA: TGTGCCAGCAGCCGCTACGAGCAGTACTTC
CDR3 protein: CASSRYEQYF

J gene: TRBJ2-7
D gene: NA
V gene: TRBV18
clone size: few
CDR3 DNA: TGTGCCAGCTCATCAACGCAGGGCTACGAGCAGTACTTC
CDR3 protein: CASSSTQGYEQYF

J gene: TRBJ2-5
D gene: TRBD1
V gene: TRBV9
clone size: NA
CDR3 DNA: TGTGCCAGCAGCGCGTCAGGGGGCATCCAAGAGACCCAGTACTTC
CDR3 protein: CASSASGGIQETQYF

J gene: TRBJ1-5
D gene: NA
V gene: TRBV5-1
clone size: once
CDR3 DNA: TGCGCCAGCAGCCCGTTCGGGGGGTCTGGACAGCCCCAGCATTTT
CDR3 protein: CASSPFGGSGQPQHF

J gene: TRBJ2-5
D gene: NA
V gene: TRBV18
clone size: NA
CDR3 DNA: TGTGCCAGCTCAAACTCACGGAACAGGCAAGAGACCCAGTACTTC
CDR3 protein: CASSNSRNRQETQYF

J gene: TRBJ2-5
D gene: NA
V gene: TRBV29-1
clone size: many
CDR3 DNA: TGCAGCGTTGAAGAGGCAATCGGGGAGACCCAGTACTTC
CDR3 protein: CSVEEAIGETQYF

J gene: TRBJ2-2
D gene: TRBD2
V gene: TRBV7-3
clone size: NA
CDR3 DNA: TGTGCCAGCAGCCCCCGACTAGCGGGAACCGGGGAGCTGTTTTTT
CDR3 protein: CASSPRLAGTGELFF

J gene: TRBJ1-1
D gene: TRBD1
V gene: TRBV11-2
clone size: once
CDR3 DNA: TGTGCCAGCAGGAGGGACAGGGGAGGCACTGAAGCTTTCTTT
CDR3 protein: CASRRDRGGTEAFF

J gene: TRBJ2-5
D gene: NA
V gene: TRBV28
clone size: NA
CDR3 DNA: TGTGCCAGCAGTGATCCTGGGACCCAGTACTTC
CDR3 protein: CASSDPGTQYF

J gene: TRBJ2-5
D gene: TRBD2
V gene: TRBV30
clone size: NA
CDR3 DNA: TGTGCCTGGAGTGCCGGCGGGAGGGGGTACCAAGAGACCCAGTACTTC
CDR3 protein: CAWSAGGRGYQETQYF

J gene: TRBJ1-1
D gene: NA
V gene: TRBV9
clone size: NA
CDR3 DNA: TGTGCCAGCAGCACCAGGACAGAGAACACTGAAGCTTTCTTT
CDR3 protein: CASSTRTENTEAFF

J gene: TRBJ2-7
D gene: TRBD1
V gene: TRBV6-5
clone size: NA
CDR3 DNA: TGTGCCAGCAGATCCACAGGGGGCGAAAGACACGAGCAGTACTTC
CDR3 protein: CASRSTGGERHEQYF

J gene: TRBJ2-7
D gene: NA
V gene: TRBV7-7
clone size: NA
CDR3 DNA: TGTGCCAGCAGCTTAGGTGTGGGCTCCGAGCAGTACTTC
CDR3 protein: CASSLGVGSEQYF

J gene: TRBJ1-5
D gene: TRBD1
V gene: TRBV2
clone size: NA
CDR3 DNA: TGTGCCAGCACAGGAGACAGGGGGCGCGACAATCAGCCCCAGCATTTT
CDR3 protein: CASTGDRGRDNQPQHF

J gene: TRBJ2-5
D gene: NA
V gene: TRBV11-2
clone size: NA
CDR3 DNA: TGTGCCAGCAGCTTAGGAAATTTTGGGGGGACCCAGTACTTC
CDR3 protein: CASSLGNFGGTQYF

J gene: TRBJ2-1
D gene: NA
V gene: TRBV5-6
clone size: NA
CDR3 DNA: TGTGCCAGCAGCTTGGAACAGTACGGGTTGGATGAGCAGTTCTTC
CDR3 protein: CASSLEQYGLDEQFF

J gene: TRBJ2-5
D gene: NA
V gene: TRBV15
clone size: NA
CDR3 DNA: TGTGCCACCAGCAGAGGGGGGGCCGGCCAAGAGACCCAGTACTTC
CDR3 protein: CATSRGGAGQETQYF

J gene: TRBJ2-6
D gene: NA
V gene: TRBV9
clone size: NA
CDR3 DNA: TGTGCCAGCAGTAGGGGGGTTGGTTCTGGGGCCAACGTCCTGACTTTC
CDR3 protein: CASSRGVGSGANVLTF

J gene: TRBJ2-5
D gene: NA
V gene: TRBV5-1
clone size: NA
CDR3 DNA: TGCGCCAGCAGCTTGGAGGGGGGAAACCAAGAGACCCAGTACTTC
CDR3 protein: CASSLEGGNQETQYF

J gene: TRBJ2-1
D gene: TRBD2
V gene: TRBV9
clone size: NA
CDR3 DNA: TGTGCCAGCAGCGCCGTAGCGGGAGGGTACAATGAGCAGTTCTTC
CDR3 protein: CASSAVAGGYNEQFF

J gene: TRBJ2-3
D gene: TRBD1
V gene: TRBV7-2
clone size: NA
CDR3 DNA: TGTGCCAGCAGTTTAGACAGGGGGAAAGCAGATACGCAGTATTTT
CDR3 protein: CASSLDRGKADTQYF

J gene: TRBJ2-1
D gene: TRBD2
V gene: TRBV9
clone size: NA
CDR3 DNA: TGTGCCAGCAGCGTAGCAGCGGGGGCCTCCTACAATGAGCAGTTCTTC
CDR3 protein: CASSVAAGASYNEQFF

J gene: TRBJ2-7
D gene: NA
V gene: TRBV28
clone size: NA
CDR3 DNA: TGTGCCAGCACTCTCCGGGACGGAGCCTACGAGCAGTACTTC
CDR3 protein: CASTLRDGAYEQYF

J gene: TRBJ2-7
D gene: NA
V gene: TRBV5-1
clone size: NA
CDR3 DNA: TGCGCCAGCAGCTTGGAGGGGGGAGGGTCCTCCTACGAGCAGTACTTC
CDR3 protein: CASSLEGGGSSYEQYF

J gene: TRBJ2-3
D gene: TRBD2
V gene: TRBV5-1
clone size: NA
CDR3 DNA: TGCGCCAGCAGCTTGGAGGGGCTAGCGGGAGGGGCAGATACGCAGTATTTT
CDR3 protein: CASSLEGLAGGADTQYF

J gene: TRBJ1-2
D gene: NA
V gene: TRBV10-3
clone size: NA
CDR3 DNA: TGTGCCATCAGTTATACGGGGTATGGCTACACCTTC
CDR3 protein: CAISYTGYGYTF

J gene: TRBJ2-2
D gene: NA
V gene: TRBV30
clone size: NA
CDR3 DNA: TGTGCGGGACGGGACACCGGGGAGCTGTTTTTT
CDR3 protein: CAGRDTGELFF

J gene: TRBJ2-5
D gene: NA
V gene: TRBV5-3
clone size: NA
CDR3 DNA: TGTGCCAGAAGCCCGATGAGGCGGCCCAGGGTAGAGACCCAGTACTTC
CDR3 protein: CARSPMRRPRVETQYF

J gene: TRBJ2-7
D gene: NA
V gene: TRBV7-2
clone size: NA
CDR3 DNA: TGTGCCAGCAGCTTGGTCCGGGACCGCGAGCAGTACTTC
CDR3 protein: CASSLVRDREQYF

J gene: TRBJ2-7
D gene: TRBD2
V gene: TRBV7-2
clone size: few
CDR3 DNA: TGTGCCAGCAGCTTATTCTCTAGCGGGAGTTACGAGCAGTACTTC
CDR3 protein: CASSLFSSGSYEQYF

J gene: TRBJ2-7
D gene: NA
V gene: TRBV27
clone size: few
CDR3 DNA: TGTGCCAGCAGTCCCCCGGGGGGCTGGGACGAGCAGTACTTC
CDR3 protein: CASSPPGGWDEQYF

J gene: TRBJ2-7
D gene: TRBD1
V gene: TRBV27
clone size: NA
CDR3 DNA: TGTGCCAGCAGTTTAGTAGGGGGACAGGGCTTCTACGAGCAGTACTTC
CDR3 protein: CASSLVGGQGFYEQYF

J gene: TRBJ1-5
D gene: NA
V gene: TRBV10-1
clone size: few
CDR3 DNA: TGCGCCAGCAGTCGGTCAAGGGATCAGCCCCAGCATTTT
CDR3 protein: CASSRSRDQPQHF

J gene: TRBJ2-1
D gene: TRBD2
V gene: TRBV5-1
clone size: NA
CDR3 DNA: TGCGCCAGCAGCTTGACTAGCGGGAGCCATGAGCAGTTCTTC
CDR3 protein: CASSLTSGSHEQFF

J gene: TRBJ1-4
D gene: NA
V gene: TRBV10-3
clone size: NA
CDR3 DNA: TGTGCCATCAGTGATAGGGGCGGTACAACTAATGAAAAACTGTTTTTT
CDR3 protein: CAISDRGGTTNEKLFF

J gene: TRBJ2-5
D gene: NA
V gene: TRBV5-1
clone size: NA
CDR3 DNA: TGCGCCAGCAGCGATAAAGAGACCCAGTACTTC
CDR3 protein: CASSDKETQYF

J gene: TRBJ2-3
D gene: TRBD2
V gene: TRBV5-4
clone size: NA
CDR3 DNA: TGTGCCAGCAGCTTCCAGATAGGGGAGGGAGATACGCAGTATTTT
CDR3 protein: CASSFQIGEGDTQYF

J gene: TRBJ1-1
D gene: NA
V gene: TRBV2
clone size: NA
CDR3 DNA: TGTGCCAGCCAATCACAGCCGAACACTGAAGCTTTCTTT
CDR3 protein: CASQSQPNTEAFF

J gene: TRBJ2-6
D gene: TRBD2
V gene: TRBV5-1
clone size: NA
CDR3 DNA: TGCGCCAGCAGTCCTGCGGTAGCGGGAGGGCCTGGGGCCAACGTCCTGACTTTC
CDR3 protein: CASSPAVAGGPGANVLTF

J gene: TRBJ2-5
D gene: NA
V gene: TRBV7-3
clone size: NA
CDR3 DNA: TGTGCCAGCAGCCGGACGCACCAAGAGACCCAGTACTTC
CDR3 protein: CASSRTHQETQYF

J gene: TRBJ2-3
D gene: TRBD2
V gene: TRBV5-1
clone size: NA
CDR3 DNA: TGCGCCAGCAGCTCGGGGCCAACTAGCGCCACAGATACGCAGTATTTT
CDR3 protein: CASSSGPTSATDTQYF

J gene: TRBJ2-3
D gene: TRBD1
V gene: TRBV7-9
clone size: NA
CDR3 DNA: TGTGCCAGCACTGAGTCCCAGGGGGCCACAGATACGCAGTATTTT
CDR3 protein: CASTESQGATDTQYF

J gene: TRBJ2-7
D gene: NA
V gene: TRBV10-3
clone size: NA
CDR3 DNA: TGTGCCAGTGCCCAGGGAAAGACCCAGTACTTT
CDR3 protein: CASAQGKTQYF

J gene: TRBJ2-6
D gene: TRBD1
V gene: TRBV28
clone size: NA
CDR3 DNA: TGTGCCAGCAGTCCAGGGACAGGGGACCCCGGGGCCAACGTCCTGACTTTC
CDR3 protein: CASSPGTGDPGANVLTF

J gene: TRBJ2-7
D gene: TRBD2
V gene: TRBV18
clone size: NA
CDR3 DNA: TGTGCCAGCTCACCAGCGGGGGGCGGGAACGAGCAGTACTTC
CDR3 protein: CASSPAGGGNEQYF

J gene: TRBJ2-7
D gene: NA
V gene: TRBV28
clone size: NA
CDR3 DNA: TGTGCCAGCAGTTTATTAGGCAGGGGTCACGAGCAGTACTTC
CDR3 protein: CASSLLGRGHEQYF

J gene: TRBJ1-1
D gene: NA
V gene: TRBV2
clone size: NA
CDR3 DNA: TGTGCCAGCAGTGAAACGGGGCCCACTGAAGCTTTCTTT
CDR3 protein: CASSETGPTEAFF

J gene: TRBJ2-3
D gene: TRBD2
V gene: TRBV10-3
clone size: NA
CDR3 DNA: TGTGCCATCGGTAGCGGGAGAATAGATACGCAGTATTTT
CDR3 protein: CAIGSGRIDTQYF

J gene: TRBJ2-7
D gene: TRBD1
V gene: TRBV27
clone size: NA
CDR3 DNA: TGTGCCAGCAGTCGCGGACAGGGGTGGTACGAGCAGTACTTC
CDR3 protein: CASSRGQGWYEQYF